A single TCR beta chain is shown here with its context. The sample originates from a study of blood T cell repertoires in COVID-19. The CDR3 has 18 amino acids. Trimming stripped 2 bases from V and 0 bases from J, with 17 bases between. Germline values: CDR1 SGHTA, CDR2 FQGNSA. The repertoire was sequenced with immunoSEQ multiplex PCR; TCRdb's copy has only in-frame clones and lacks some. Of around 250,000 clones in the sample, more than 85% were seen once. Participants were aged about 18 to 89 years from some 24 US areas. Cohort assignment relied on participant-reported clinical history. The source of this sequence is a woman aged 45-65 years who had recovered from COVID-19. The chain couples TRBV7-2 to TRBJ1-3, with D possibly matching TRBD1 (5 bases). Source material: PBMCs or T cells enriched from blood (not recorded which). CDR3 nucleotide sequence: TGTGCCAGCAGCTTAAATTGGTGGGGTAGGGGCTCTGGAAACACCATATATTTT. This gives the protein CASSLNWWGRGSGNTIYF.